These 13 T cell receptor beta chains came from one sample sequenced in a study of T cell responses to AZD1222 COVID-19 vaccine. Generated by immunoSEQ multiplex PCR, the TCRdb table keeps only in-frame clones and is missing some. This sample has tens of thousands of clones, with 85% found just once. The source material was peripheral blood, sampled on day 0 of AZD1222 vaccination. These receptors all come from an adult in good health.

The rearrangement links TRBV21-1 to TRBJ2-5. TRBV21-1 is marked as a pseudogene. This CDR3 contains 12 residues. CDR3 amino acids: CASSKLKETQYF. The CDR3 region has the DNA TGTGCCAGCAGCAAGCTTAAAGAGACCCAGTACTTC.

The V call is TRBV9, the J call TRBJ2-2; 8 bases are shared with TRBD2. Germline trimming cut 10 bases from V and 4 bases from J; bases unmatched to any gene: 12. Germline CDR1 is SGDLS and CDR2 is YYNGEE. This CDR3 is 15 amino acids long. CDR3 loop: CASTRGGASTGELFF. DNA of the CDR3: TGTGCCTCCACCCGGGGGGGGGCGAGCACCGGGGAGCTGTTTTTT.

The DNA for the CDR3 is TGTGCCAGCAGCTTAGTTGGAGGGACTAGCGGGGGTGGAGATACGCAGTATTTT. This sequence encodes CASSLVGGTSGGGDTQYF. The chain carries TRBV7-2 and TRBJ2-3, with 14 bases that match TRBD2. Germline CDR1 reads SGHTA; CDR2 reads FQGNSA. This CDR3 has 18 residues. V was clipped by 1 base and J by 5 bases; unmatched bases: 8. Based on the CDR3 plus reference TRBV7-2 and TRBJ2-3, the full variable domain is GAGVSQSPSNKVTEKGKDVELRCDPISGHTALYWYRQSLGQGLEFLIYFQGNSAPDKSGLPSDRFSAERTGGSVSTLTIQRTQQEDSAVYLCASSLVGGTSGGGDTQYFGPGTRLTVL.

This chain links TRBV7-8 with TRBJ1-5, with TRBD1 matching 10 bases. Per the germline V gene, CDR1 is SGHVS and CDR2 is FQNEAQ. This CDR3 is 15 amino acids long. V dropped 5 bases and J dropped 3; count of bases not matched to a gene: 4. The CDR3 protein is CASSTGQGVNQPQHF. The CDR3 region has the DNA TGTGCCAGCAGCACCGGACAGGGGGTCAATCAGCCCCAGCATTTT.

J is TRBJ2-3 and V is TRBV7-9; TRBD2 might be the D (6 bases). This CDR3 has 15 amino acids. Germline CDR1 reads SEHNR; CDR2 reads FQNEAQ (reference sequence). V lost 0 bases and J 2 bases, leaving 9 bases between the germline ends. DNA for the CDR3: TGTGCCAGCAGCTTAGCTAGCGGTAACACAGATACGCAGTATTTT. Translated, it gives CASSLASGNTDTQYF.

This chain links TRBV6-1 with TRBJ1-3; a possible D gene is TRBD1 (5 bases). The CDR3 consists of 16 residues. Trimming took off 2 bases at V and 4 bases at J, with 15 bases between the two ends. Germline CDR1 MNHNS, CDR2 SASEGT. The CDR3 spells CASSEYGGGIGNTIYF. CDR3 DNA: TGTGCCAGCAGTGAATACGGGGGTGGTATCGGAAACACCATATATTTT.

This sequence joins TRBV2 and TRBJ1-4, with D hard to call. Trimming took 1 base from V and 7 from J, leaving 4 bases between them. The CDR3 loop spans 12 amino acids. CDR1 and CDR2 (germline): SNHLY, FYNNEI. The chain's CDR3 is CASSEGPEKLFF. CDR3 sequence (DNA): TGTGCCAGCAGTGAAGGTCCTGAAAAACTGTTTTTT.

This chain uses TRBV5-1 with TRBJ1-1; 12 bases agree with TRBD1. Germline loops: CDR1 SGHRS, CDR2 YFSETQ. The CDR3 has 16 amino acids. V lost 3 bases to trimming and J lost 2 bases; unmatched junction nucleotides: 5. The CDR3 protein is CASSYGTGGLNTEAFF. CDR3 nucleotide sequence: TGCGCCAGCAGCTATGGGACAGGGGGCCTTAACACTGAAGCTTTCTTT. Full variable domain (missing parts from reference TRBV5-1 and TRBJ1-1): KAGVTQTPRYLIKTRGQQVTLSCSPISGHRSVSWYQQTPGQGLQFLFEYFSETQRNKGNFPGRFSGRQFSNSRSEMNVSTLELGDSALYLCASSYGTGGLNTEAFFGQGTRLTVV.

This clone was counted only a few times. The chain employs TRBV7-9 and TRBJ1-6; 7 bases agree with TRBD1. The V gene end was trimmed by 5 bases and the J gene end by 7 bases; junction bases not matched to a gene: 5. CDR3 length: 14 residues. The germline V gene encodes CDR1 SEHNR and CDR2 FQNEAQ (reference sequence). DNA of the CDR3: TGTGCCAGCAGCACCCCGGGACAGAATTCACCCCTCCACTTT. This sequence encodes CASSTPGQNSPLHF.

The chain joins TRBV11-2 to TRBJ2-7; tentative D call: TRBD2 (5 bases). V was clipped by 0 bases and J by 6 bases, with 15 bases between them. The length of the CDR3 is 15 residues. Germline CDR1 reads SGHAT; CDR2 reads FQNNGV. The CDR3 spells CASSLDMHEGIEQYF. The CDR3 nucleotides read TGTGCCAGCAGCTTAGATATGCACGAGGGCATCGAGCAGTACTTC.

This chain connects TRBV5-6 to TRBJ2-3, with a possible D match to TRBD1 (6 bases). The germline CDR1 and CDR2 sequences are SGHDT and YYEEEE. This CDR3 has 13 amino acids. V lost 3 bases to trimming and J lost 6 bases, with 11 bases between them. CDR3 DNA sequence: TGTGCCAGCAGCTACCGGGACACCGATACGCAGTATTTT. Residues: CASSYRDTDTQYF.

J is TRBJ1-2 and V is TRBV6-1, with D hard to call. This CDR3 is 13 amino acids long. Germline lookup yields CDR1 MNHNS and CDR2 SASEGT. Trimming cost V 2 bases and J 4 bases, with 8 bases left between them. CDR3 residues: CASSELGSYGYTF. The CDR3 nucleotides read TGTGCCAGCAGTGAACTGGGCTCCTATGGCTACACCTTC.

This clone has only a few counts. The rearrangement links TRBV19 to TRBJ2-7, with unresolved D. CDR1 and CDR2 from the germline V gene are LNHDA and SQIVND (reference sequence). The length of the CDR3 is 13 residues. V was shortened by 3 bases and J by 2 bases, with 8 bases between the two germline ends. The CDR3 loop is CASSIGSPYEQYF. CDR3 bases: TGTGCCAGTAGTATCGGTTCACCCTACGAGCAGTACTTC. Variable domain in full (rest from reference TRBV19 and TRBJ2-7): DGGITQSPKYLFRKEGQNVTLSCEQNLNHDAMYWYRQDPGQGLRLIYYSQIVNDFQKGDIAEGYSVSREKKESFPLTVTSAQKNPTAFYLCASSIGSPYEQYFGPGTRLTVT.